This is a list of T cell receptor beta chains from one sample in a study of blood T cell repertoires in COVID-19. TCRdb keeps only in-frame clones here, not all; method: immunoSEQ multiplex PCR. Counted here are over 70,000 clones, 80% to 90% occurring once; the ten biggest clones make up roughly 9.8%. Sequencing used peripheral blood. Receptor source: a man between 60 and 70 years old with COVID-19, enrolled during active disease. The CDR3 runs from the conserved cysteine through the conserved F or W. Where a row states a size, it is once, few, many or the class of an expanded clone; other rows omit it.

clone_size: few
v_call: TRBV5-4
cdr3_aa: CASSFTRYEQFF

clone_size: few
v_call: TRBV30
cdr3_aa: CAGSGTEYTGELFF

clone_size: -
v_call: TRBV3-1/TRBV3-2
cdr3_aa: CASSGLTEAFF

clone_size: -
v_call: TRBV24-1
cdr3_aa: CATSDGAGNEKLFF

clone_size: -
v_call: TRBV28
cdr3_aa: CASSLLALAYEQYF

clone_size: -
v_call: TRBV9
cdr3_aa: CASSVDPGSNQPQHF

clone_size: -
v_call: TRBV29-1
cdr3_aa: CSGLLAGGPNEQFF

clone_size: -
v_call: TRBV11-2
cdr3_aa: CASSSLTGLGSPLHF

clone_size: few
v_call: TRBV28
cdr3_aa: CASSLLSGGMGGANVLTF

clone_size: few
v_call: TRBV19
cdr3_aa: CASSTTLTVLNGYTF

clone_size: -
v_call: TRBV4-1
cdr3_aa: CASSPQTGVNTEAFF

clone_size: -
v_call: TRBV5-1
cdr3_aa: CASSLELAGPGELFF

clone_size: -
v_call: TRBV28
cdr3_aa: CASSSQVGLTNTGELFF

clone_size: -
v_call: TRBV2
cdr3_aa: CASRPPTENYGYTF

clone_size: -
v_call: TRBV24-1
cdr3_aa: CATSDPSQGGYTF

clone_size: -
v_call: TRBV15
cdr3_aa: CATSRPGTSGVNEQFF

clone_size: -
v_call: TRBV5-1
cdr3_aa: CASSLIQGAGEKLFF

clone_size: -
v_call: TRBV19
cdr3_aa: CASSITGTGDEKLFF

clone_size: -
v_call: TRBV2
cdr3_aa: CASSVWQVSQPQHF

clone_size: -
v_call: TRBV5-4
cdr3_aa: CASSLETASGNTIYF

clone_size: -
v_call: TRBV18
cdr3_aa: CASSPDQGAYEQYF

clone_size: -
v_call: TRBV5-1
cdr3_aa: CASSLESDGYTF

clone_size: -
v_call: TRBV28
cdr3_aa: CASSSTGEENEQFF

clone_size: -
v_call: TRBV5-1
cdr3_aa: CASSLSSSGGQETQYF

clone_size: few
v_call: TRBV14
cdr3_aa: CASSPSSGNSPLHF

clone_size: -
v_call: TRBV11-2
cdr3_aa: CASWRQGAYNQPQHF

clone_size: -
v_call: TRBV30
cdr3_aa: CAWSDVALAGDGELFF

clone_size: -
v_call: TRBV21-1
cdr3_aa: CASSSYHSSGSHHEQYF

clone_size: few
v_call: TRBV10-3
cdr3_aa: CATRGETGEETQYF

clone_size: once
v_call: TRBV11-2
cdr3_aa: CASSRPGLAGAGELFF